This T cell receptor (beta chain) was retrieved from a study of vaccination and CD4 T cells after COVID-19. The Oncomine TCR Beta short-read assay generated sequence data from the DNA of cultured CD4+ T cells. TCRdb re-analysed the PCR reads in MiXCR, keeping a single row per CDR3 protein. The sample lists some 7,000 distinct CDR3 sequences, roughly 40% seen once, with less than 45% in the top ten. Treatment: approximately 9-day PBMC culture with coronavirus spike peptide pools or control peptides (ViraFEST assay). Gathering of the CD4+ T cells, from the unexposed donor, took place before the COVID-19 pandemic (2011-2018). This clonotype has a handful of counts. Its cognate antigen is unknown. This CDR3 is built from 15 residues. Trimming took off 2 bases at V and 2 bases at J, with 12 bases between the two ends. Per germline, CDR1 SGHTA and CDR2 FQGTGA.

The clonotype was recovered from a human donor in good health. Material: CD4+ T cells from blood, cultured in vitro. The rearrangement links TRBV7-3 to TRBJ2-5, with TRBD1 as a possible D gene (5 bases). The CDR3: CASSLQGEGQETQYF. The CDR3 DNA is TGTGCCAGCAGCTTACAGGGTGAAGGGCAAGAGACCCAGTACTTC.